This T cell receptor beta chain comes out of a study of blood T cell repertoires in COVID-19. Study-level background: PBMCs, B-cell-depleted T cells, or T cells were the source of the cDNA or gDNA that made up the material.

In the source study's methods: Amplifying reference gene primers gave estimates of nucleated cell counts. Profiled with immunoSEQ multiplex PCR; TCRdb holds only in-frame clones, not every one. Clone size and the V and J calls come from that table; the DNA yielded D and trimming. The sample has some 290,000 clones, around 91% seen once. The Seattle site enrolled patients during active infection and followed them longitudinally. The CDR3 has 14 amino acids. V was trimmed by 0 bases and J by 5 bases, leaving 8 bases between them. Germline CDR1 is MNHEY and CDR2 is SVGAGI. The sequence was collected from a woman between 40 and 50 years old with COVID-19, enrolled during active disease. The specimen was peripheral blood. The gene calls are TRBV6-5 and TRBJ1-5; D call uncertain. CDR3 nucleotide sequence: TGTGCCAGCAGTTACTCGATGGCTTATCAGCCCCAGCATTTT. The encoded protein is CASSYSMAYQPQHF.